One and the same sample provided the 8 T cell receptor beta chains below, sequenced in a study of blood T cells in healthy people across ages. The authors ran a second PCR of roughly 6 to 12 cycles using a sample-barcoded 5' primer and a J-beta primer mix. One entry per CDR3 protein, called by TCRdb with MiXCR from the 5' RACE reads. The top ten hold about 7.7% of the sample, which has about 1,500,000 distinct CDR3 sequences, approximately 28% seen once. The specimen sequenced was blood. These receptors were collected from a woman aged 25 to 45 in good health.

The V and J genes are TRBV21-1 and TRBJ2-4; whether TRBD2, the table's D call, matches the DNA was not checked. Near its end, the DNA agrees better with TRBJ2-5, so the J call may be wrong. TRBV21-1 is a pseudogene segment. CDR3 length equals 16 residues. CDR3 region: CASSKDVRVKGETQYF. The CDR3 region has the DNA TGTGCCAGCAGCAAAGATGTGAGGGTGAAGGGAGAGACCCAGTACTTC.

The J gene is TRBJ1-5, the V gene TRBV20-1, with 8 bases that match TRBD1. J was trimmed by 5 bases and V by 1 base; bases with no gene match: 7. The CDR3 is 15 amino acids. The germline CDR1 and CDR2 sequences are DFQATT and SNEGSKA (reference sequence). The chain's CDR3 is CSARARSGGHQPQHF. The CDR3 nucleotides read TGCAGTGCTAGAGCGCGATCAGGGGGCCATCAGCCCCAGCATTTT.

This clonotype has just a few counts. One junction end disagrees with the germline gene, perhaps due to a read error. The chain links TRBV10-3 to TRBJ2-1, with 8 positions matching TRBD1. Germline V CDR1 and CDR2: ENHRY, SYGVKD. The CDR3 has 16 amino acids. Written as DNA, the CDR3 is TGTGCCATCTGTGATCGCCGGGACAGGATCAGGGATGAGCAGTTCTTC. This translates into CAICDRRDRIRDEQFF.

Turning to this clonotype: The conserved phenylalanine or tryptophan normally closing the CDR3 is absent here, so this likely arose from a read error. J is TRBJ2-1 and V is TRBV20-1; D possibly corresponds to TRBD2 (5 bases). Germline V gene lookup returns CDR1 DFQATT and CDR2 SNEGSKA (reference sequence). The CDR3 runs 15 residues. V shed 5 bases and J shed 0 bases, with 14 bases lying between them. The DNA for the CDR3 is TGCAGTGCTGGCCGCGGCGGGCGCTCCTACAATGAGCAGTTCTGC. Protein: CSAGRGGRSYNEQFC.

To note about this clonotype: A much more abundant neighbour one base away suggests this may be a read error. The V gene is TRBV6-5, the J gene TRBJ2-5; the D is unclear. The CDR3 contains 13 residues. The V gene's germline CDR1 is MNHEY and CDR2 SVGAGI. In DNA form, the CDR3 reads TGTGTCAGCAGTCTCTCTCCCCGCGAGACCCAGTACTTC. This gives the protein CVSSLSPRETQYF.

The chain joins TRBV5-1 to TRBJ2-1, with TRBD2 as a possible D gene (5 bases). The CDR3 contains 16 residues. V lost 0 bases and J lost 5, with 15 bases in between. Germline-derived CDR1 and CDR2 are SGHRS and YFSETQ. This CDR3 reads CASSLAGLARDNEQFF. CDR3 bases: TGCGCCAGCAGCTTGGCCGGGTTAGCGAGGGACAATGAGCAGTTCTTC.

This clonotype came up many times. The chain has TRBV10-2 and TRBJ2-3; 7 bases align to TRBD2. Germline CDR1 WSHSY, CDR2 SAAADI. V lost 2 bases and J lost 7; bases outside the gene matches: 12. This CDR3 region has 16 residues. The CDR3 bases are TGCGCCAGCAGTGAGGCCCGACTAGCAGACACGTATACGCAGTATTTT. This codes for CASSEARLADTYTQYF.

This clonotype has only a few counts. The rearrangement links TRBV6-5 to TRBJ1-4, with 7 bases identical to TRBD1. The CDR3 sequence is 15 residues long. The trim removed 5 bases at V and 5 bases at J, leaving 8 bases unmatched. The V gene's germline CDR1 is MNHEY and CDR2 SVGAGI. The chain's CDR3 is CASSTGRTGNEKLFF. The CDR3 DNA reads TGTGCCAGCAGTACGGGTAGGACAGGCAATGAAAAACTGTTTTTT.